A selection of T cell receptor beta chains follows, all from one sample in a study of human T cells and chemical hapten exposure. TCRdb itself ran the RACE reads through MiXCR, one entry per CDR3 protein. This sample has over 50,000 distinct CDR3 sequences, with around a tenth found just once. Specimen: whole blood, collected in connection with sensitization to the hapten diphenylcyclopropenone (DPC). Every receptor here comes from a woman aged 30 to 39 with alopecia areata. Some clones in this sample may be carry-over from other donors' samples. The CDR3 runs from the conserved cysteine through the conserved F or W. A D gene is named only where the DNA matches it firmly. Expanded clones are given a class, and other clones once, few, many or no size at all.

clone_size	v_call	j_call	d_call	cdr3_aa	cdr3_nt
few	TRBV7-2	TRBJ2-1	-	CASSLAVRNEQFF	TGTGCCAGCAGCTTAGCTGTTCGGAATGAGCAGTTCTTC
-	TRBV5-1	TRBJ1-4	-	CASSLGQSNEKLFF	TGCGCCAGCAGCCTAGGACAGTCTAATGAAAAACTGTTTTTT
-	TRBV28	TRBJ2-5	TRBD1	CASSPGGESETQYF	TGTGCCAGCAGTCCAGGGGGCGAGTCGGAGACCCAGTACTTC
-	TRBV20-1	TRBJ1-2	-	CSAREIGAGIYYGYTF	TGCAGTGCTAGAGAGATCGGGGCAGGGATTTACTATGGCTACACCTTC
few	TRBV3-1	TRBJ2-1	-	CASSQDMSSYNEQFF	TGTGCCAGCAGCCAAGATATGAGCTCCTACAATGAGCAGTTCTTC
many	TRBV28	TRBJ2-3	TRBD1	CASREGQVGADTQYF	TGTGCCAGCAGAGAGGGACAGGTGGGCGCAGATACGCAGTATTTT
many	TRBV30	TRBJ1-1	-	CAWMKGTEAFF	TGTGCCTGGATGAAGGGAACTGAAGCTTTCTTT
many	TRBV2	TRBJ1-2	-	CATLVGNYGYTF	TGTGCCACCCTGGTCGGGAACTATGGCTACACCTTC
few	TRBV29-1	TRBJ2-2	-	CSVPRSEGGSGELFF	TGCAGCGTCCCAAGGTCGGAAGGGGGTAGCGGGGAGCTGTTTTTT
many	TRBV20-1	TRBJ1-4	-	CSARVRANEKLFF	TGCAGTGCTAGAGTCAGGGCTAATGAAAAACTGTTTTTT